These T cell receptor beta chains were read from a single sample in a study of blood T cell repertoires in COVID-19. The assay was immunoSEQ multiplex PCR, and TCRdb's table has in-frame clones only and misses some. The sample holds approximately 20,000 clones; about 89% are singletons and the top ten take less than 30%. Sequencing input: peripheral blood. These receptors originate from a human donor with active COVID-19. The donor label of this sample is uncertain. Each CDR3 is given with its conserved first and last residue. The D gene is left open where the match is weak. Clone size is given for some rows only: seen once, a few or many times, or a class if the clone is expanded.

abundance | j_gene | d_gene | v_gene | CDR3nt | CDR3aa
. | TRBJ2-2 | TRBD1 | TRBV3-1/TRBV3-2 | TGTGCCAGCAGCCAGGGGACAGGGTACACCGGGGAGCTGTTTTTT | CASSQGTGYTGELFF
. | TRBJ2-5 | . | TRBV5-6 | TGTGCCAGCAGCTTAAGGGACTCCCAAGAGACCCAGTACTTC | CASSLRDSQETQYF
. | TRBJ2-3 | . | TRBV3-1/TRBV3-2 | TGTGCCAGCAGGGGATCAATAAGCGGTACCAGCACAGATACGCAGTATTTT | CASRGSISGTSTDTQYF
. | TRBJ2-1 | TRBD2 | TRBV5-1 | TGCGCCAGCATGTTGATGGCGGGAGGTACCTACAATGAGCAGTTCTTC | CASMLMAGGTYNEQFF
. | TRBJ2-2 | . | TRBV12-3/TRBV12-4 | TGTGCCAACCCGAGGGGGGGGGAGCTGTTTTTT | CANPRGGELFF
. | TRBJ2-7 | . | TRBV11-1 | TGTGCCAGCAGCTTAGGAGGGACACGGTCCTACGAGCAGTACTTC | CASSLGGTRSYEQYF
. | TRBJ2-3 | TRBD2 | TRBV27 | TGTGCCAGCAGTTTAGGGCTAGCGGCAGATACGCAGTATTTT | CASSLGLAADTQYF
. | TRBJ2-2 | TRBD2 | TRBV7-8 | TGTGCCAGCAACCCGGGACTAGGAAACACCGGGGAGCTGTTTTTT | CASNPGLGNTGELFF
. | TRBJ2-1 | . | TRBV28 | TGTGCCAGCAACTCTCACGCCCGACTAGTCAACAATGAGCAGTTCTTC | CASNSHARLVNNEQFF
once | TRBJ1-1 | . | TRBV27 | TGTGCCAGCAGTTTACAGGGAGGAAACACTGAAGCTTTCTTT | CASSLQGGNTEAFF
. | TRBJ2-3 | TRBD2 | TRBV28 | TGTGCCAGCAGTCCCCACGGTAGCGGGACCTCCGATACGCAGTATTTT | CASSPHGSGTSDTQYF
. | TRBJ2-5 | . | TRBV10-1 | TGCGCCAGCAGTGAGCAGTACCAAGAGACCCAGTACTTC | CASSEQYQETQYF
. | TRBJ1-4 | . | TRBV19 | TGTGCCAGTAGTACGGTCTCAACTAATGAAAAACTGTTTTTT | CASSTVSTNEKLFF
. | TRBJ2-7 | . | TRBV7-9 | TGTGCCAGCTCGGCAGGTATAGTGCCCTACGAGCAGTACTTC | CASSAGIVPYEQYF
. | TRBJ2-5 | . | TRBV5-4 | TGTGCCAGCAGCCAGGGGGAGACCCAGTACTTC | CASSQGETQYF
. | TRBJ2-7 | . | TRBV11-1 | TGTGCCAGCAGCTCGGACAGCTCCTACGAGCAGTACTTC | CASSSDSSYEQYF
. | TRBJ2-3 | . | TRBV7-3 | TGTGCCAGCAGCTTAGATGCAGGGTTGTCAGATACGCAGTATTTT | CASSLDAGLSDTQYF
. | TRBJ1-4 | TRBD1 | TRBV5-4 | TGTGCCAGCAGTAAGGACAGGTGGGATGAAAAACTGTTTTTT | CASSKDRWDEKLFF
. | TRBJ1-4 | . | TRBV7-9 | TGTGCCAGCAGCTTATCACAATCAACTAATGAAAAACTGTTTTTT | CASSLSQSTNEKLFF
once | TRBJ2-6 | . | TRBV5-4 | TGTGCCAGCAGACCCCAGGGGAGCGGGGCCAACGTCCTGACTTTC | CASRPQGSGANVLTF
few | TRBJ2-2 | . | TRBV6-5 | TGTGCCAGCAGTTACTCGATAACAGTCCGCACCGGGGAGCTGTTTTTT | CASSYSITVRTGELFF
. | TRBJ2-3 | . | TRBV2 | TGTGCCAGCAGTAAGGACAGCGTCACAGATACGCAGTATTTT | CASSKDSVTDTQYF
once | TRBJ1-4 | . | TRBV18 | TGTGCCAGCTCACCTACTCTGACAGGAGATAATGAAAAACTGTTTTTT | CASSPTLTGDNEKLFF
. | TRBJ2-1 | TRBD2 | TRBV7-3 | TGTGCCAGCGGACTAGCGGGCACCTACAATGAGCAGTTCTTC | CASGLAGTYNEQFF
. | TRBJ2-1 | TRBD2 | TRBV11-3 | TGTGCCAGCAGCTTAACTAGCGGGAGCAGTGAGCAGTTCTTC | CASSLTSGSSEQFF
. | TRBJ2-3 | TRBD1 | TRBV9 | TGTGCCAAACAGGGGGCCCTGTCACGAGATACGCAGTATTTT | CAKQGALSRDTQYF
. | TRBJ2-1 | TRBD2 | TRBV5-4 | TGTGCCAGCAGCGGGCCGGGAGCGGGGCTTTCCTACAATGAGCAGTTCTTC | CASSGPGAGLSYNEQFF
. | TRBJ1-1 | . | TRBV5-6 | TGTGCCAGCAGCTTGGCCGGCTGGAGGTACACTGAAGCTTTCTTT | CASSLAGWRYTEAFF
. | TRBJ2-2 | . | TRBV19 | TGTGCCAGTAGTACCTGGACAGCCGGGGAGCTGTTTTTT | CASSTWTAGELFF
. | TRBJ2-5 | TRBD2 | TRBV11-2 | TGTGCCAGCAGCCTAGGGACTAGAGAGACCCAGTACTTC | CASSLGTRETQYF
. | TRBJ1-1 | . | TRBV18 | TGTGCCAGCTCACCGGGACAATCTGTAGTTGAAGCTTTCTTT | CASSPGQSVVEAFF
. | TRBJ2-2 | TRBD1 | TRBV28 | TGTGCCAGCAGTACGGGACAGGGGGCTCTTGGGGAGCTGTTTTTT | CASSTGQGALGELFF
. | TRBJ1-5 | . | TRBV5-5 | TGTGCCAGCAGCTTTTTAGGTGTGGGCTTAAGCAATCAGCCCCAGCATTTT | CASSFLGVGLSNQPQHF
. | TRBJ1-6 | . | TRBV7-9 | TGTGCCAGCAGCTTAGTTGTAACACAGGGAGAAGATTCACCCCTCCACTTT | CASSLVVTQGEDSPLHF